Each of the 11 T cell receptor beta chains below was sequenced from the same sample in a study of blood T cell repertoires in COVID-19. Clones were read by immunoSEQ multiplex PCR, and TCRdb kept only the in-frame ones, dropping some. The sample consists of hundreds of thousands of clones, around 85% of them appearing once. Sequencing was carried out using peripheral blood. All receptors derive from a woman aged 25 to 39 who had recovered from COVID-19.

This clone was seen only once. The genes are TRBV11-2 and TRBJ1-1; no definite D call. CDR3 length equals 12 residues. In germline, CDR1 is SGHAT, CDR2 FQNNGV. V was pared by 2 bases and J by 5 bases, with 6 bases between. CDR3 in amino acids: CASSLTTTEAFF. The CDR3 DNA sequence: TGTGCCAGCAGCTTAACTACTACTGAAGCTTTCTTT.

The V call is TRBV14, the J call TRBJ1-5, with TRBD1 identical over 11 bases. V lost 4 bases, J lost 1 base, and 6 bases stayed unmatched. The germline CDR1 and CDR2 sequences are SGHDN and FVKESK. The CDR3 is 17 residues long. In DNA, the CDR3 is TGTGCCAGCAGCCGAAGGACAGGGGGCGCGAGCAATCAGCCCCAGCATTTT. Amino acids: CASSRRTGGASNQPQHF.

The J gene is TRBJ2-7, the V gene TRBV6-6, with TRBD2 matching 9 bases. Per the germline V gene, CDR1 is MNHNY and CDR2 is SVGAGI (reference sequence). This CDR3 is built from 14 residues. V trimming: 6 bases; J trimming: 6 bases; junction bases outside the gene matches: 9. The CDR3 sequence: CASRPTSGASEQYF. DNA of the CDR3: TGTGCCAGCAGACCGACTAGCGGCGCAAGCGAGCAGTACTTC.

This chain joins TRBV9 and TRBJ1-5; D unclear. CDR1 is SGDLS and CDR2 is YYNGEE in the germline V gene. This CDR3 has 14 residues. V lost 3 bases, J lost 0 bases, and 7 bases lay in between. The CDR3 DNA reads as TGTGCCAGCAGCGCTATCGATAGCAATCAGCCCCAGCATTTT. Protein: CASSAIDSNQPQHF.

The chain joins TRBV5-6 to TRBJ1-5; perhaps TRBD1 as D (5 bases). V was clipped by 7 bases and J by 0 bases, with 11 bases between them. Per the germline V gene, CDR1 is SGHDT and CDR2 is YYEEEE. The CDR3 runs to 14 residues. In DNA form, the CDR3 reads TGTGCCAGCCAGACAGTAAATAGCAATCAGCCCCAGCATTTT. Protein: CASQTVNSNQPQHF.

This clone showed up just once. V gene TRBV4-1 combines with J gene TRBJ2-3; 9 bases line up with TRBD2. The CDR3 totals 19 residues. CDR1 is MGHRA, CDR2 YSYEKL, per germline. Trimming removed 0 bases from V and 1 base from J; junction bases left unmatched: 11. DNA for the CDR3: TGCGCCAGCAGCCAAGATGCGCTAGCGGGACTCGGGGGCACAGATACGCAGTATTTT. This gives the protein CASSQDALAGLGGTDTQYF.

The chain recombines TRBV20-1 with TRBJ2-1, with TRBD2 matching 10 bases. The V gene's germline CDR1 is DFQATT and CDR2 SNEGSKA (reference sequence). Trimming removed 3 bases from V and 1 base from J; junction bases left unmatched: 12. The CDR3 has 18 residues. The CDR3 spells CSASNPGRLAGSYNEQFF. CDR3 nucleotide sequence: TGCAGTGCTAGTAACCCGGGGAGACTAGCGGGTTCCTACAATGAGCAGTTCTTC.

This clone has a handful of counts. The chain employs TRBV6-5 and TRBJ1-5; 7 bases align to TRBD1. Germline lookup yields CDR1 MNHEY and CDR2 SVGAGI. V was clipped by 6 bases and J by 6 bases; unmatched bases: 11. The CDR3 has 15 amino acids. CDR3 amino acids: CASSTNRQGGQPQHF. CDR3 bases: TGTGCCAGCAGCACAAATAGACAGGGTGGTCAGCCCCAGCATTTT.

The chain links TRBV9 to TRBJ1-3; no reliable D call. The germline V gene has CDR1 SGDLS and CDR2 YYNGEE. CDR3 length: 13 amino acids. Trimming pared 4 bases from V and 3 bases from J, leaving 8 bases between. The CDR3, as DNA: TGTGCCAGCAGCCGAGAGGATGGAAACACCATATATTTT. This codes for CASSREDGNTIYF.

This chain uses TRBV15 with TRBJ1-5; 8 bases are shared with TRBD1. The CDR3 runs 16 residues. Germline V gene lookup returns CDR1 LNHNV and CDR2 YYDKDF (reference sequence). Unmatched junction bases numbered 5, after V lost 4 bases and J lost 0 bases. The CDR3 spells CATSNYRGNSNQPQHF. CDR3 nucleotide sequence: TGTGCCACCAGCAACTACAGGGGGAATAGCAATCAGCCCCAGCATTTT.

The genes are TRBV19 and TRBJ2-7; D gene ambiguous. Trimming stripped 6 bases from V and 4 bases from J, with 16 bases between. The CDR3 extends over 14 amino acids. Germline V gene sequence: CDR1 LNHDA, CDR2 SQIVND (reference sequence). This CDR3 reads CASSPESPGYEQYF. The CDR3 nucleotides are TGTGCCAGTAGCCCTGAATCGCCGGGTTACGAGCAGTACTTC.